This passage covers 28 T cell receptor beta chains from one sample sequenced in a study of response to subunit inactivated influenza vaccine. TCRdb analysed the RT-PCR reads with MiXCR anew, one entry per CDR3 protein. The repertoire holds 200,000 to 300,000 distinct CDR3 sequences, with over 9% as singletons. The sample here was non-naive T cells sorted from PBMCs, taken roughly 2 weeks before vaccination. These TCRs come from a man aged 50 to 59 who received an inactivated influenza vaccine.

The gene calls are TRBV6-1 and TRBJ2-7; 7 bases fit TRBD1. The germline V gene has CDR1 MNHNS and CDR2 SASEGT. The V and J ends lost 6 bases and 4 bases, in that order; junction bases with no gene match: 9. This CDR3 contains 14 residues. The CDR3 DNA follows: TGTGCCAGCAGGAACCCGGGACAGTCATACGAGCAGTACTTC. This codes for CASRNPGQSYEQYF.

V usage is TRBV12-3 or TRBV12-4 and J usage is TRBJ2-2; a possible D gene is TRBD1 (5 bases). Trimming cost V 5 bases and J 4 bases, with 14 bases left between them. The length of the CDR3 is 15 residues. Here the CDR3 reads CASSLSRVPTGELFF. For the CDR3, the DNA is TGTGCCAGCAGTCTATCCAGGGTACCCACCGGGGAGCTGTTTTTT.

The J gene is TRBJ2-3, the V gene TRBV30; D is perhaps TRBD1 (6 bases). CDR1 is GTSNPN and CDR2 is SVGIG in the germline V gene (reference sequence). V lost 7 bases to trimming and J lost 7 bases, with 12 bases between them. The CDR3 loop spans 11 amino acids. The CDR3 DNA reads TGTGCCTTGAAAAGGGGGAATACGCAGTATTTT. Translated, it gives CALKRGNTQYF.

In its sample, this clonotype was seen many times. V usage is TRBV18 and J usage is TRBJ2-2; 7 bases line up with TRBD1. The CDR3 contains 14 residues. Germline-derived CDR1 and CDR2 are KGHSH and LQKENI. The trim removed 5 bases at V and 3 bases at J, leaving 3 bases unmatched. CDR3 sequence (DNA): TGTGCCAGCTCATCTACAGGGGACACCGGGGAGCTGTTTTTT. Its protein product is CASSSTGDTGELFF.

This clonotype was seen a handful of times. The chain is built from TRBV29-1 and TRBJ2-2; possibly TRBD1 for D (6 bases). The germline CDR1 and CDR2 sequences are SQVTM and ANQGSEA. This CDR3 is 14 amino acids long. Trimming removed 5 bases from V and 4 bases from J, with 14 bases in between. The CDR3 protein is CSVLSGTPTGELFF. For the CDR3, the DNA is TGCAGCGTTCTTTCGGGGACACCCACCGGGGAGCTGTTTTTT.

This clonotype has a count of ten or more. The chain employs TRBV20-1 and TRBJ2-1; D is undetermined. The germline V gene has CDR1 DFQATT and CDR2 SNEGSKA (reference sequence). This CDR3 spans 11 amino acids. The V end lost 2 bases, the J end lost 4 bases, and 3 bases lay between the germline ends. Here the CDR3 reads CSARQYNEQFF. The CDR3 nucleotides read TGCAGTGCTAGACAATACAATGAGCAGTTCTTC.

This chain uses TRBV24-1 with TRBJ2-1; 9 bases fit TRBD1. The CDR3 loop spans 14 amino acids. CDR1 KGHDR and CDR2 SFDVKD come from the germline V gene. With 9 bases clipped from V and 4 bases from J, the junction kept 6 bases outside the gene matches. This CDR3 reads CATQGQGPYNEQFF. CDR3 nucleotides: TGTGCCACCCAGGGACAGGGCCCTTACAATGAGCAGTTCTTC.

The table lists this clonotype with a few counts. The chain recombines TRBV18 with TRBJ2-3; no clear D gene. The V and J ends lost 2 bases and 1 base respectively, with 10 bases between them. The CDR3 loop spans 15 amino acids. Germline loops: CDR1 KGHSH, CDR2 LQKENI. The CDR3 nucleotides read TGTGCCAGCTCACCAAACCTCAGCGGCACAGATACGCAGTATTTT. It is translated as CASSPNLSGTDTQYF.

This clonotype was seen a few times. The rearrangement joins TRBV7-2 to TRBJ1-1; no clear D gene. Trimming cost V 0 bases and J 0 bases, with 14 bases left between them. Germline CDR1 is SGHTA and CDR2 is FQGNSA. The CDR3 has 17 residues. The CDR3 DNA is TGTGCCAGCAGCTTAGCGACCCGTCCCGGATTGAACACTGAAGCTTTCTTT. Amino acid sequence: CASSLATRPGLNTEAFF.

This clonotype was counted between two and nine times. This sequence joins TRBV19 and TRBJ2-3, with 8 bases lining up with TRBD1. This CDR3 region has 15 residues. The germline V gene encodes CDR1 LNHDA and CDR2 SQIVND (reference sequence). V shed 5 bases and J 5 bases; nucleotides not matched to a gene: 9. CDR3 loop: CASSEPDRAGDTQYF. In DNA, the CDR3 is TGTGCCAGTAGTGAACCGGACAGGGCAGGAGATACGCAGTATTTT.

The V call is TRBV6-5, the J call TRBJ1-5; D remains ambiguous. Germline lookup yields CDR1 MNHEY and CDR2 SVGAGI. The V end lost 7 bases, the J end lost 2 bases, and 6 bases lay between the germline ends. The CDR3 has 12 residues. The CDR3 sequence: CASKSGNQPQHF. As DNA, the CDR3 is TGTGCCAGCAAGTCAGGCAATCAGCCCCAGCATTTT.

The chain uses TRBV5-8 and TRBJ2-7, with D tentatively TRBD2 (6 bases). Deletions cut 1 base from V and 0 bases from J, with 11 bases between. CDR3 length equals 15 residues. Germline CDR1 SGHTS, CDR2 YDEGEE. The CDR3 is CASSLWGDASYEQYF. The CDR3 coding sequence is TGTGCCAGCAGCTTGTGGGGGGATGCCTCCTACGAGCAGTACTTC.

The chain carries TRBV7-8 and TRBJ1-1; D ambiguous. Germline CDR1 SGHVS, CDR2 FQNEAQ. V lost 7 bases and J lost 4, with 19 bases in between. The CDR3 consists of 15 residues. The CDR3: CASNTMVGESTEAFF. The CDR3 nucleotides are TGTGCCAGCAACACGATGGTGGGAGAAAGCACTGAAGCTTTCTTT.

The sample holds a few counts of this clonotype. The rearrangement uses TRBV6-5 and TRBJ1-2; 7 nucleotides match TRBD1. The J segment lost 10 bases and the V segment lost 2 bases, leaving 7 bases of the junction unmatched. The germline CDR1 and CDR2 sequences are MNHEY and SVGAGI. This CDR3 contains 13 residues. The CDR3 protein is CASSYGQGVDYTF. The CDR3 nucleotides read TGTGCCAGCAGTTACGGGCAGGGGGTAGACTACACCTTC.

The CDR3 DNA reads TGTGCCAGCAGCTTAGGGACTAGCGGGGGGGCCGTTGAGCAGTTCTTC. Translated, it gives CASSLGTSGGAVEQFF. The chain employs TRBV7-2 and TRBJ2-1; 15 bases map to TRBD2. Germline CDR1 is SGHTA and CDR2 is FQGNSA. The V and J ends lost 1 base and 9 bases, in that order; junction bases with no gene match: 4. The CDR3 is 16 amino acids.

This clonotype was counted ten times or more. The V gene is TRBV4-1, the J gene TRBJ1-5, with D perhaps TRBD1 (6 bases). Trimming removed 1 base at V and 7 bases at J, with 8 bases between. The CDR3 extends over 13 amino acids. Germline assignment: CDR1 MGHRA and CDR2 YSYEKL. Here the CDR3 DNA reads TGCGCCAGCAGCCAAGGAGGGGGACAGCCCCAGCATTTT. As protein: CASSQGGGQPQHF.

The V gene is TRBV7-3, the J gene TRBJ2-1; 8 bases map to TRBD2. Germline V CDR1 and CDR2: SGHTA, FQGTGA. This CDR3 spans 15 amino acids. Losses at the gene ends were 5 bases for V and 8 bases for J; bases not matched to a gene: 11. The CDR3 loop reads CASSPQSGRADEQFF. CDR3 DNA sequence: TGTGCCAGCAGCCCACAAAGCGGGAGAGCTGATGAGCAGTTCTTC.

The rearrangement links TRBV18 to TRBJ2-7, with 8 bases aligning to TRBD1. The CDR3 contains 15 residues. Germline trimming cut 5 bases from V and 3 bases from J; bases unmatched to any gene: 9. Per germline, CDR1 KGHSH and CDR2 LQKENI. DNA for the CDR3: TGTGCCAGCTCATCGGACAGGGTCAAATACTACGAGCAGTACTTC. It codes for CASSSDRVKYYEQYF.

This clonotype came up a few times. The V gene is TRBV14, the J gene TRBJ2-1; D is ambiguous. The CDR3 consists of 12 residues. Germline values: CDR1 SGHDN, CDR2 FVKESK. V was clipped by 2 bases and J by 11 bases, with 10 bases between them. The CDR3 DNA reads as TGTGCCAGCAGCCAAACGGTCGTCAAGCAGTTCTTC. Amino acids: CASSQTVVKQFF.

This clonotype has only a few counts. The V gene is TRBV7-2, the J gene TRBJ1-5; 10 bases match TRBD1. CDR3 size: 16 residues. Per germline, CDR1 SGHTA and CDR2 FQGNSA. Trimming took 5 bases from V and 3 from J; bases not matched to a gene: 7. The CDR3 protein is CASSLQGTGVNQPQHF. In nucleotides, the CDR3 is TGTGCCAGCAGCCTACAGGGGACAGGGGTCAATCAGCCCCAGCATTTT.

The chain has TRBV7-2 and TRBJ1-1, with TRBD1 as a possible D gene (5 bases). Germline CDR1 SGHTA, CDR2 FQGNSA. Trimming stripped 1 base from V and 3 bases from J, with 18 bases between. The CDR3 is 17 amino acids. The CDR3 DNA sequence: TGTGCCAGCAGCTTAGGGCCCCCCCTACAGGCGGACACTGAAGCTTTCTTT. It yields the protein CASSLGPPLQADTEAFF.

This CDR3 is CSVVTGDRYNSPLHF. DNA for the CDR3: TGCAGCGTTGTCACCGGGGACCGCTATAATTCACCCCTCCACTTT. The gene calls are TRBV29-1 and TRBJ1-6, with D perhaps matching TRBD1 (5 bases). Trimming stripped 4 bases from V and 3 bases from J, with 13 bases between. The CDR3 consists of 15 residues. Germline assignment: CDR1 SQVTM and CDR2 ANQGSEA.

V gene TRBV5-5 combines with J gene TRBJ1-5; the D is unclear. The CDR3 consists of 15 residues. Trimming pared 1 base from V and 4 bases from J, leaving 12 bases between. The germline V gene encodes CDR1 SGHKS and CDR2 YYEKEE (reference sequence). In DNA, the CDR3 is TGTGCCAGCAGCTTGTCGGAGCTCCGAAATCAGCCCCAGCATTTT. Encoded protein: CASSLSELRNQPQHF. The variable domain in full, with the rest retrieved from reference TRBV5-5 and TRBJ1-5, is DAGVTQSPTHLIKTRGQQVTLRCSPISGHKSVSWYQQVLGQGPQFIFQYYEKEERGRGNFPDRFSARQFPNYSSELNVNALLLGDSALYLCASSLSELRNQPQHFGDGTRLSIL.

This clonotype was observed a handful of times. The chain joins TRBV4-3 to TRBJ1-6; D gene unclear. CDR3 size: 15 residues. Per the germline V gene, CDR1 is LGHNA and CDR2 is YSLEER. The germline V and J ends were trimmed by 1 base and 5 bases, with 9 bases remaining between them. DNA of the CDR3: TGCGCCAGCAGCCAAGTTTACGGGAATAATTCACCCCTCCACTTT. Its protein product is CASSQVYGNNSPLHF.

This chain links TRBV11-2 with TRBJ1-1; 7 bases are a match to TRBD1. The CDR3 loop spans 14 amino acids. Germline CDR1 and CDR2: SGHAT and FQNNGV. With 4 bases clipped from V and 3 bases from J, the junction kept 5 bases outside the gene matches. In DNA form, the CDR3 reads TGTGCCAGCAGCTACAGGGGTGTCGACACTGAAGCTTTCTTT. It codes for CASSYRGVDTEAFF.

This clonotype was recorded many times. The J gene is TRBJ2-2, the V gene TRBV5-1, with no clear D. V lost 4 bases, J lost 7 bases, and 14 bases lay in between. Germline CDR1 reads SGHRS; CDR2 reads YFSETQ. The CDR3 is made up of 14 amino acids. The chain's CDR3 is CASSPVGVVGELFF. In nucleotides, the CDR3 is TGCGCCAGCAGCCCGGTTGGGGTTGTCGGGGAGCTGTTTTTT.

This rearrangement joins TRBV6-2 or TRBV6-3 to TRBJ2-7, with 9 positions matching TRBD1. Germline CDR1 and CDR2: MNHEY and SVGEGT. The CDR3 contains 14 residues. Trimming took 8 bases from V and 5 from J; bases not matched to a gene: 10. The CDR3, as DNA: TGTGCCAGCCCGCCGGACAGGGGACCCAACGAGCAGTACTTC. Protein: CASPPDRGPNEQYF.

This clonotype has a count of ten or more. The chain links TRBV7-8 to TRBJ2-1, with a possible D match to TRBD1 (6 bases). From germline, CDR1 is SGHVS and CDR2 FQNEAQ. The V gene lost 2 bases and the J gene lost 4 bases, with 12 bases spanning the gap. The CDR3 consists of 15 residues. The CDR3 reads CASSLRLGQYNEQFF. Written as DNA, the CDR3 is TGTGCCAGCAGCTTAAGATTAGGACAGTACAATGAGCAGTTCTTC.